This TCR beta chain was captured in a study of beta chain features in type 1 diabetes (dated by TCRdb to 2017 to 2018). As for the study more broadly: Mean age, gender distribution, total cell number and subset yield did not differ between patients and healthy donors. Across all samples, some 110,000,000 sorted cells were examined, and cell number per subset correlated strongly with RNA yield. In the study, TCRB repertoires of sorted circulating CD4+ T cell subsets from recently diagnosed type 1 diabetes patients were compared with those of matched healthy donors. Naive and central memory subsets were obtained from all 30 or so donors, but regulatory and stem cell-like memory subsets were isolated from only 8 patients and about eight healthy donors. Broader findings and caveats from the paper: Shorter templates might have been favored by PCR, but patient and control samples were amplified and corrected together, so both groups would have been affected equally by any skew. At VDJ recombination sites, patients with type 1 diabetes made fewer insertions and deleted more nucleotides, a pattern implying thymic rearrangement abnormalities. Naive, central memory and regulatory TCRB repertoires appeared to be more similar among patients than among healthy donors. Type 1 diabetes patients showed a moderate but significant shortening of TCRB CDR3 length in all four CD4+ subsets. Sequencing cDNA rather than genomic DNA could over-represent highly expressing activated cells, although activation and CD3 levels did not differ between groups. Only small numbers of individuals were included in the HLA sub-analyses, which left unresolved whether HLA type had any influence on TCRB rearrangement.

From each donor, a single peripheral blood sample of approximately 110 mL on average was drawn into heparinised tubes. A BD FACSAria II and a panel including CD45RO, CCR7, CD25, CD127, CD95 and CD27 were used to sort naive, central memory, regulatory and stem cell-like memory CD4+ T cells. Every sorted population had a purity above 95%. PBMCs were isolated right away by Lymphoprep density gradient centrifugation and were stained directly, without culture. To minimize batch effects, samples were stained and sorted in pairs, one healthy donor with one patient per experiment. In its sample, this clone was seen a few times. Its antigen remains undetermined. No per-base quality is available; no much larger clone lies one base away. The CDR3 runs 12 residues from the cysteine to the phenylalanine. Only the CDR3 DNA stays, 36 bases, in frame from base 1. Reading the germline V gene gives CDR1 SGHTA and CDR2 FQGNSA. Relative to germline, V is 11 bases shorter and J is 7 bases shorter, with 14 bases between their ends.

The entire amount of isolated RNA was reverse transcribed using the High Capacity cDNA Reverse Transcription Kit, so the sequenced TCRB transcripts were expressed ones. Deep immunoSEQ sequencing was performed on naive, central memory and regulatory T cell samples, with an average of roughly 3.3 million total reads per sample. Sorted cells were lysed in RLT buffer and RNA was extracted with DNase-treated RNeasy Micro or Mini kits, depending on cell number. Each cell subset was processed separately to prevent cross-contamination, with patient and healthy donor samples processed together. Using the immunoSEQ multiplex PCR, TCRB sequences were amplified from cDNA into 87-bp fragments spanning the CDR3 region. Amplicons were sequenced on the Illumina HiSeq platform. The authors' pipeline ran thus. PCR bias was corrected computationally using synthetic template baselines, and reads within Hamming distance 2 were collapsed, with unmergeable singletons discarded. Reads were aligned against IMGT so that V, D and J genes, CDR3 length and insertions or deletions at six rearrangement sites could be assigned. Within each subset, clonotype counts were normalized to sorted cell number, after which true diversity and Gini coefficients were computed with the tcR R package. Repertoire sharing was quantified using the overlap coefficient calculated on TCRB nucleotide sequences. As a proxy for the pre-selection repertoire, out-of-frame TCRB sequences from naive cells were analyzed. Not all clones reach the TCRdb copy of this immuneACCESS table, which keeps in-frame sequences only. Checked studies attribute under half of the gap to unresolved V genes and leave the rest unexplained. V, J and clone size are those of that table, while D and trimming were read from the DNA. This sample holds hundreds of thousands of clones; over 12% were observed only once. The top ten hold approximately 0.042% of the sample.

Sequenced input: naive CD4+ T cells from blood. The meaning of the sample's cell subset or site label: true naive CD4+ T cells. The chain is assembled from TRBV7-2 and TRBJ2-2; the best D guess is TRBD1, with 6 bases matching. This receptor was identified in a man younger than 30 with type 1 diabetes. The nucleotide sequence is TGTGCCGGACAGTGGGCCGGCGGGGAGCTGTTTTTT. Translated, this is CAGQWAGGELFF.